The 18 T cell receptor beta chains listed next were all sequenced from one sample in a study of shared clonotypes between healthy human individuals. Repertoires were generated with immunoSEQ multiplex PCR, while TCRdb's copy carries only in-frame clones and drops some. The sample consists of nearly 750,000 clones, around 70% of them appearing once. The sequenced sample consisted of memory CD4+ T cells sorted from blood. The subset here: CD45RA-negative fraction. These receptors all come from a woman in her 30s in good health.

The J gene is TRBJ2-3, the V gene TRBV13; a weak D match, TRBD2 (5 bases). The CDR3 sequence is 16 residues long. V lost 4 bases, J lost 1 base, and 15 bases lay in between. Germline-derived CDR1 and CDR2 are PRHDT and FYEKMQ (reference sequence). CDR3 loop: CASSYRRAGGTDTQYF. As DNA, the CDR3 is TGTGCCAGCAGCTATAGGCGGGCCGGGGGCACAGATACGCAGTATTTT. Full variable domain (remainder filled in from reference TRBV13 and TRBJ2-3): AAGVIQSPRHLIKEKRETATLKCYPIPRHDTVYWYQQGPGQDPQFLISFYEKMQSDKGSIPDRFSAQQFSDYHSELNMSSLELGDSALYFCASSYRRAGGTDTQYFGPGTRLTVL.

The gene calls are TRBV28 and TRBJ1-5; 9 bases are shared with TRBD1. Germline assignment: CDR1 MDHEN and CDR2 SYDVKM. CDR3 length equals 16 residues. Trimming removed 1 base from V and 7 bases from J; junction bases left unmatched: 8. The CDR3 loop is CASSLYGQGYGQPQHF. DNA of the CDR3: TGTGCCAGCAGTTTATATGGACAGGGGTACGGCCAGCCCCAGCATTTT.

The chain uses TRBV30 and TRBJ2-5; possibly TRBD2 for D (5 bases). Per the germline V gene, CDR1 is GTSNPN and CDR2 is SVGIG (reference sequence). The V and J ends lost 0 bases and 1 base respectively, with 9 bases between them. This CDR3 has 14 residues. This CDR3 is CAWSVLELQETQYF. The CDR3 nucleotides read TGTGCCTGGAGTGTACTAGAACTCCAAGAGACCCAGTACTTC.

V usage is TRBV6-1 and J usage is TRBJ1-2; TRBD1 is a possible D gene (5 bases). Germline V CDR1 and CDR2: MNHNS, SASEGT. CDR3 length: 13 residues. With 7 bases removed from V and 4 bases from J, the gap between germline ends came to 13 bases. CDR3: CASKDNQVYGYTF. CDR3 bases: TGTGCCAGCAAGGACAACCAAGTCTATGGCTACACCTTC.

This clone qualifies as medium-sized. The chain joins TRBV6-1 to TRBJ2-1; D is unclear. V lost 2 bases, J lost 7 bases, and 12 bases lay in between. The CDR3 has 14 amino acids. CDR1 and CDR2 from the germline V gene are MNHNS and SASEGT. The CDR3 DNA sequence: TGTGCCAGCAGTGAAATAAACGGGTGGAATGAGCAGTTCTTC. It yields the protein CASSEINGWNEQFF.

The chain employs TRBV19 and TRBJ2-5; weak D call: TRBD2 (6 bases). Germline V gene sequence: CDR1 LNHDA, CDR2 SQIVND (reference sequence). V gave up 5 bases and J gave up 11 bases, with 18 bases separating them. The CDR3 is made up of 13 amino acids. This chain's CDR3 is CASSRLDLGEQYF. CDR3 DNA: TGTGCCAGTAGTCGACTAGACTTGGGAGAGCAGTACTTC.

This CDR3 reads CASSKGSYPQEYNEQFF. The DNA for the CDR3 is TGTGCCAGCAGCAAAGGCTCATACCCGCAGGAGTACAATGAGCAGTTCTTC. V gene TRBV21-1 combines with J gene TRBJ2-1. TRBV21-1 is listed as a pseudogene. CDR3 length: 17 residues.

The gene calls are TRBV30 and TRBJ2-5; 7 bases align to TRBD1. The last part of the DNA fits TRBJ2-7 better; the J call may be wrong. The CDR3 has 16 residues. In germline, CDR1 is GTSNPN, CDR2 SVGIG (reference sequence). The CDR3 region has the DNA TGTGCCTGGAGTATCCCGGGACAGCGCCCCTCCTACGAGCAGTACTTC. The encoded protein is CAWSIPGQRPSYEQYF.

The chain couples TRBV19 to TRBJ2-5; 10 nucleotides match TRBD1. The CDR3 loop spans 15 amino acids. V shed 5 bases and J 2 bases; nucleotides not matched to a gene: 5. Germline CDR1 reads LNHDA; CDR2 reads SQIVND (reference sequence). The CDR3 DNA is TGTGCCAGTAGTCCCCGGACAGGGGGACAAGAGACCCAGTACTTC. It encodes CASSPRTGGQETQYF.

This chain connects TRBV4-1 to TRBJ2-6; a possible D gene is TRBD1 (5 bases). With 3 bases removed from V and 3 bases from J, the gap between germline ends came to 15 bases. In germline, CDR1 is MGHRA, CDR2 YSYEKL. The CDR3 extends over 17 amino acids. CDR3 sequence (DNA): TGCGCCAGCAGCCAGCCCACAGGTGCGTATGGGGCCAACGTCCTGACTTTC. Its translation: CASSQPTGAYGANVLTF.

The chain joins TRBV18 to TRBJ2-5; unclear D gene. The CDR3 runs 13 residues. Trimming stripped 1 base from V and 3 bases from J, with 6 bases between. Germline V gene data show CDR1 as KGHSH and CDR2 as LQKENI. The CDR3 spells CASSPQPKETQYF. CDR3 in DNA: TGTGCCAGCTCACCACAACCAAAAGAGACCCAGTACTTC. Looking up the rest from reference TRBV18 and TRBJ2-5 gives the full variable domain: NAGVMQNPRHLVRRRGQEARLRCSPMKGHSHVYWYRQLPEEGLKFMVYLQKENIIDESGMPKERFSAEFPKEGPSILRIQQVVRGDSAAYFCASSPQPKETQYFGPGTRLLVL.

There are a few counts of this clone. The CDR3 region is CASSSDRGEQYF. CDR3 bases: TGTGCCAGCAGTTCGGACAGAGGGGAGCAGTACTTC. The chain recombines TRBV27 with TRBJ2-7; D perhaps matches TRBD1 (6 bases). Trimming took off 4 bases at V and 7 bases at J, with 11 bases between the two ends. The germline V gene has CDR1 MNHEY and CDR2 SMNVEV (reference sequence). This CDR3 comprises 12 residues.

J is TRBJ1-5 and V is TRBV5-1; D possibly corresponds to TRBD1 (5 bases). In germline, CDR1 is SGHRS, CDR2 YFSETQ. CDR3 length equals 15 residues. V shed 0 bases and J shed 1 base, with 8 bases lying between them. The CDR3 DNA sequence: TGCGCCAGCAGCTTGGCCGGGACGAGCAATCAGCCCCAGCATTTT. Residues: CASSLAGTSNQPQHF.

This clone was detected only once. The chain has TRBV2 and TRBJ1-1; TRBD1 matches at 7 bases. The CDR3 covers 14 residues. Trimming took 8 bases from V and 0 from J; bases not matched to a gene: 6. Germline loops: CDR1 SNHLY, CDR2 FYNNEI. In DNA form, the CDR3 reads TGTGCCAGCCCGAGGACAGGAATGAACACTGAAGCTTTCTTT. It is translated as CASPRTGMNTEAFF.

Many counts were recorded for this clone. The chain has TRBV25-1 and TRBJ2-2; D may be TRBD1 (5 bases). The CDR3 length is 15 residues. CDR1 is MGHDK and CDR2 is SYGVNS in the germline V gene. V lost 6 bases and J lost 5, with 16 bases in between. CDR3 nucleotide sequence: TGTGCCAGCAGCATCGACAGCGACAATACCGGGGAGCTGTTTTTT. Its protein product is CASSIDSDNTGELFF.

This clone was found a few times. The chain carries TRBV30 and TRBJ1-5; D call uncertain. Looked up from germline, CDR1 is GTSNPN and CDR2 is SVGIG (reference sequence). Trimming stripped 0 bases from V and 0 bases from J, with 15 bases between. The length of the CDR3 is 17 residues. CDR3 region: CAWSVNSLTGSNQPQHF. DNA of the CDR3: TGTGCCTGGAGTGTAAACAGTCTTACCGGTAGCAATCAGCCCCAGCATTTT.

This clone was recorded a few times. The rearrangement links TRBV19 to TRBJ2-5, with D possibly TRBD1 on 6 matching bases. The V and J ends lost 5 bases and 7 bases respectively, with 11 bases between them. Looked up from germline, CDR1 is LNHDA and CDR2 is SQIVND (reference sequence). The CDR3 runs 12 residues. The DNA of the CDR3 is TGTGCCAGTAGTGCAGGGGTTTGGACCCAGTACTTC. Residues: CASSAGVWTQYF.

The chain links TRBV6-6 to TRBJ1-2; 7 bases fit TRBD1. This CDR3 spans 13 amino acids. Germline V lookup: CDR1 MNHNY, CDR2 SVGAGI (reference sequence). V was clipped by 4 bases and J by 8 bases; unmatched bases: 7. The CDR3 region has the DNA TGTGCCAGCAGTTTCTCAGGGGGAGGGGGCTACACCTTC. Translating it yields CASSFSGGGGYTF.